This T cell receptor beta chain was sequenced in a study of blood T cell repertoires in COVID-19. This clone was seen just once. The method was immunoSEQ multiplex PCR; TCRdb's version includes in-frame clones alone and lacks a portion of them. The profile covers approximately 150,000 clones, with around four fifths appearing a single time and 2.4% taken by the ten largest. Trimming cost V 4 bases and J 8 bases, with 14 bases left between them. The germline V gene has CDR1 SGHAT and CDR2 FQNNGV. The CDR3 consists of 13 residues. The chain recombines TRBV11-2 with TRBJ1-2; tentative D call: TRBD1 (6 bases). Sequencing was done on a sample of PBMCs or T cells enriched from blood (not recorded which). The clonotype originates from a man between 35 and 55 years old with acute COVID-19. For the CDR3, the DNA is TGTGCCAGCAGCTCCGGGGGGCGTCAAGGCTACACCTTC. Its translation is CASSSGGRQGYTF.